Below are 26 T cell receptor beta chains sequenced from a single sample in a study of response to subunit inactivated influenza vaccine. TCRdb re-called the RT-PCR reads through MiXCR, storing one row per CDR3 protein. The table lists roughly 700,000 distinct CDR3 sequences, about a sixth of them singletons. Specimen: PBMCs from blood, collected 11 to 12 days after vaccination. The receptor set was obtained from a man aged 50 to 59 who received an inactivated influenza vaccine.

This clonotype was seen a few times. V gene TRBV20-1 combines with J gene TRBJ2-3, with D perhaps TRBD2 (6 bases). V lost 1 base and J 3 bases, leaving 20 bases between the germline ends. The CDR3 is made up of 17 amino acids. Germline values: CDR1 DFQATT, CDR2 SNEGSKA (reference sequence). CDR3 in DNA: TGCAGTGCTAGAGGGGTACCCGGAGGGGATGGAACAGATACGCAGTATTTT. This translates into CSARGVPGGDGTDTQYF.

The chain links TRBV29-1 to TRBJ2-1; D unresolved. In germline, CDR1 is SQVTM, CDR2 ANQGSEA. The V end lost 1 base, the J end lost 5 bases, and 9 bases lay between the germline ends. This CDR3 has 13 residues. The CDR3 sequence: CSVEAFGDNEQFF. The CDR3 nucleotides are TGCAGCGTTGAAGCTTTTGGGGACAATGAGCAGTTCTTC.

This clonotype has more than one count but fewer than ten. This sequence joins TRBV29-1 and TRBJ2-2, with 9 positions matching TRBD2. CDR1 and CDR2 (germline): SQVTM, ANQGSEA. J was trimmed by 6 bases and V by 5 bases; bases with no gene match: 10. CDR3 size: 15 residues. The CDR3 DNA sequence: TGCAGCGTTCTAGGCGGTAGCGGGGGACCCGGGGAGCTGTTTTTT. This translates into CSVLGGSGGPGELFF.

This clonotype was counted once. This sequence joins TRBV6-5 and TRBJ1-2, with D unresolved. Trimming shortened V by 0 bases and J by 5 bases, and 10 bases separated the two germline ends. There are 14 residues in the CDR3. CDR1 is MNHEY, CDR2 SVGAGI, per germline. The CDR3 DNA reads TGTGCCAGCAGTTACTCGCGGGAAGGTTATGGCTACACCTTC. Protein product: CASSYSREGYGYTF.

This clonotype was seen only a few times. The chain carries TRBV7-9 and TRBJ2-1, with D unclear. This CDR3 is 11 amino acids long. Trimming cost V 5 bases and J 10 bases, with 9 bases left between them. Per germline, CDR1 SEHNR and CDR2 FQNEAQ (reference sequence). The CDR3 sequence is CASSRRLEQFF. The CDR3 DNA reads as TGTGCCAGCAGCCGGCGCTTGGAGCAGTTCTTC.

This clonotype was detected a few times. The chain recombines TRBV7-9 with TRBJ2-1, with 11 positions matching TRBD1. The CDR3 is made up of 16 amino acids. The germline V gene encodes CDR1 SEHNR and CDR2 FQNEAQ (reference sequence). The junction had 4 bases not matched to a gene; V was cut back by 4 bases and J by 2 bases. The CDR3 is CASSSGQGATYNEQFF. The CDR3 DNA reads TGTGCCAGCAGCTCCGGACAGGGGGCCACCTACAATGAGCAGTTCTTC.

The chain uses TRBV20-1 and TRBJ2-7; 7 bases line up with TRBD2. This CDR3 is 13 amino acids long. V lost 1 base, J lost 2 bases, and 2 bases stayed unmatched. CDR1 is DFQATT, CDR2 SNEGSKA, per germline (reference sequence). This CDR3 reads CSARGDYTYEQYF. CDR3 in DNA: TGCAGTGCTAGAGGGGACTACACCTACGAGCAGTACTTC.

This clonotype was observed a handful of times. The chain has TRBV20-1 and TRBJ2-7, with TRBD2 matching over 14 bases. Losses at the gene ends were 6 bases for V and 5 bases for J; bases not matched to a gene: 6. CDR1 and CDR2 from the germline V gene are DFQATT and SNEGSKA (reference sequence). This CDR3 has 14 residues. CDR3 protein: CSARGTSGSNEQYF. As DNA, the CDR3 is TGCAGTGCGCGAGGGACTAGCGGGAGTAACGAGCAGTACTTC.

The V gene is TRBV28, the J gene TRBJ2-7; maybe TRBD2 (5 bases). Trimming stripped 6 bases from V and 1 base from J, with 16 bases between. Germline assignment: CDR1 MDHEN and CDR2 SYDVKM. The CDR3 contains 15 residues. CDR3 in DNA: TGTGCCAGCAGACCCTGGAGGTCCGGGTCCTACGAGCAGTACTTC. It is translated as CASRPWRSGSYEQYF.

This clonotype was seen a handful of times. This chain uses TRBV5-6 with TRBJ2-1, with 8 bases identical to TRBD1. CDR1 is SGHDT, CDR2 YYEEEE, per germline. There are 14 residues in the CDR3. The junction had 6 bases not matched to a gene; V was cut back by 3 bases and J by 7 bases. The CDR3 region is CASSSDRGRNEQFF. CDR3 coding DNA: TGTGCCAGCAGCTCAGACAGGGGAAGAAATGAGCAGTTCTTC.

J is TRBJ2-3 and V is TRBV15; 7 nucleotides match TRBD2. Trimming at V came to 4 bases and at J to 2 bases, leaving 9 bases not matched to a gene. Germline V lookup: CDR1 LNHNV, CDR2 YYDKDF (reference sequence). The CDR3 has 16 amino acids. The CDR3 region is CATSIPGRGDTDTQYF. In DNA form, the CDR3 reads TGTGCCACCAGCATCCCTGGGAGGGGAGACACAGATACGCAGTATTTT.

This clonotype appeared a few times. Compared with germline, one end of the junction differs, possibly owing to a read error. The chain is built from TRBV10-3 and TRBJ1-2; no firm D call. There are 15 residues in the CDR3. Looked up from germline, CDR1 is ENHRY and CDR2 is SYGVKD. CDR3 protein: CAIRESGGPNYGYTF. DNA of the CDR3: TGTGCCATCAGGGAGTCCGGCGGGCCTAACTATGGCTACACCTTC.

The chain links TRBV5-1 to TRBJ2-1, with unresolved D. V was pared by 2 bases and J by 3 bases, with 9 bases between. This CDR3 comprises 14 residues. CDR1 SGHRS and CDR2 YFSETQ come from the germline V gene. The CDR3: CASSFMDGYNEQFF. CDR3 nucleotide sequence: TGCGCCAGCAGCTTTATGGACGGCTACAATGAGCAGTTCTTC.

This clonotype was found a few times. This chain joins TRBV12-3 or TRBV12-4 and TRBJ2-7; 8 bases fit TRBD1. J lost 6 bases, V lost 1 base, and 5 bases had no gene match. The CDR3 is 14 amino acids. The DNA for the CDR3 is TGTGCCAGCAGTTTAGGCAGGGGGCTAGGCGAGCAGTACTTC. Protein product: CASSLGRGLGEQYF.

This clonotype turned up a few times. This sequence joins TRBV5-1 and TRBJ2-7; D possibly corresponds to TRBD2 (6 bases). Germline loops: CDR1 SGHRS, CDR2 YFSETQ. This CDR3 contains 15 residues. The V end was cut by 0 bases, the J end by 2 bases, with 12 bases between. CDR3 residues: CASSLDAGTAYEQYF. The CDR3 DNA follows: TGCGCCAGCAGCTTGGACGCGGGAACAGCCTACGAGCAGTACTTC.

The rearrangement uses TRBV28 and TRBJ1-4, with 7 bases fitting TRBD1. Trimming cost V 8 bases and J 0 bases; bases outside gene matches: 12. The germline V gene has CDR1 MDHEN and CDR2 SYDVKM. This CDR3 comprises 17 residues. CDR3 protein: CASGPYRGSATNEKLFF. DNA of the CDR3: TGTGCCAGCGGACCTTACAGGGGTTCCGCAACTAATGAAAAACTGTTTTTT.

This clonotype appeared a few times. The V and J genes are TRBV20-1 and TRBJ2-1; D is perhaps TRBD1 (6 bases). The germline V gene encodes CDR1 DFQATT and CDR2 SNEGSKA (reference sequence). CDR3 length equals 15 residues. Trimming removed 5 bases at V and 0 bases at J, with 14 bases between. The DNA of the CDR3 is TGCAGTGCTGGGGCGACAGGTTACTCCTACAATGAGCAGTTCTTC. This gives the protein CSAGATGYSYNEQFF.

This clonotype turned up a few times. This rearrangement joins TRBV5-4 to TRBJ2-1, with D possibly being TRBD1 or TRBD2 (8 bases each). Per germline, CDR1 SGHNT and CDR2 YYREEE (reference sequence). This CDR3 region has 22 residues. Trimming removed 1 base at V and 2 bases at J, with 31 bases between. CDR3 amino acids: CASSLLAPDRGLGTGPYNEQFF. The CDR3, as DNA: TGTGCCAGCAGCTTGTTAGCCCCCGACAGGGGACTAGGTACGGGCCCCTACAATGAGCAGTTCTTC. Combining the CDR3 with reference TRBV5-4 and TRBJ2-1 gives the whole variable domain ETGVTQSPTHLIKTRGQQVTLRCSSQSGHNTVSWYQQALGQGPQFIFQYYREEENGRGNFPPRFSGLQFPNYSSELNVNALELDDSALYLCASSLLAPDRGLGTGPYNEQFFGPGTRLTVL.

V usage is TRBV20-1 and J usage is TRBJ2-3; no definite D call. Trimming removed 5 bases at V and 6 bases at J, with 15 bases between. Germline CDR1 and CDR2: DFQATT and SNEGSKA (reference sequence). The CDR3 consists of 13 residues. The CDR3 region has the DNA TGCAGTGCTCTCCGACCCGAGGTGGATACGCAGTATTTT. Translated: CSALRPEVDTQYF.

This clonotype appeared a few times. J is TRBJ1-1 and V is TRBV5-1, with D possibly being TRBD1 (5 bases). The CDR3 runs to 14 residues. Trimming took 4 bases from V and 3 from J, leaving 13 bases between them. Germline V gene data show CDR1 as SGHRS and CDR2 as YFSETQ. The CDR3 nucleotides are TGCGCCAGCAGCCCTGTTGGGGGTTACACTGAAGCTTTCTTT. Amino acids: CASSPVGGYTEAFF.

In its sample, this clonotype was seen a few times. The CDR3 DNA sequence: TGTGCCAGCAGTTTTGAGAGCACCTATAATTCACCCCTCCACTTT. Encoded protein: CASSFESTYNSPLHF. This sequence joins TRBV12-3 or TRBV12-4 and TRBJ1-6; D remains unclear. V was cut by 3 bases and J by 2 bases, with 8 bases left in between. The CDR3 loop spans 15 amino acids.

V and J are TRBV5-1 and TRBJ2-5, with 11 bases that match TRBD2. Germline assignment: CDR1 SGHRS and CDR2 YFSETQ. V trimming: 4 bases; J trimming: 2 bases; junction bases outside the gene matches: 4. CDR3 size: 15 residues. CDR3 DNA: TGCGCCAGCAGCGAGGGGACTAGCGGACAAGAGACCCAGTACTTC. As protein: CASSEGTSGQETQYF.

The chain recombines TRBV6-5 with TRBJ1-2; tentative D call: TRBD1 (5 bases). The germline gives CDR1 MNHEY, CDR2 SVGAGI. This CDR3 spans 14 amino acids. V was clipped by 0 bases and J by 1 base, with 6 bases between them. CDR3 loop: CASSYSTVNYGYTF. The DNA for the CDR3 is TGTGCCAGCAGTTACTCGACAGTTAACTATGGCTACACCTTC.

The gene calls are TRBV5-8 and TRBJ2-5, with D unclear. The V and J ends lost 2 bases and 5 bases respectively, with 13 bases between them. The CDR3 loop spans 14 amino acids. Germline CDR1 reads SGHTS; CDR2 reads YDEGEE. The DNA for the CDR3 is TGTGCCAGCAGCTTAATCCGTTTAGGGGAGACCCAGTACTTC. Translation: CASSLIRLGETQYF.

The chain employs TRBV21-1 and TRBJ2-7; the tabulated D call, TRBD2, remains unverified against the DNA. TRBV21-1 is a known pseudogene. There are 15 residues in the CDR3. CDR3 nucleotides: TGTGCCAGCAGCAAGACAGCTGGACTAGCGACGTTAATGTACTTC. It specifies CASSKTAGLATLMYF.

This clonotype has more than one count but fewer than ten. The chain combines TRBV28 with TRBJ1-2, with D maybe TRBD1 (5 bases). Trimming pared 6 bases from V and 4 bases from J, leaving 12 bases between. CDR1 and CDR2 (germline): MDHEN, SYDVKM. The CDR3 runs 13 residues. The CDR3 protein is CASRERGVYGYTF. Here the CDR3 DNA reads TGTGCCAGCAGAGAACGGGGGGTCTATGGCTACACCTTC.